The rows below give T cell receptor beta chains drawn from one sample of a study of T cells in Graves' hyperthyroidism and ophthalmopathy. One entry per CDR3 protein results from TCRdb running MiXCR on the multiplex PCR reads. The sample holds a few hundred thousand distinct CDR3 sequences, 46% seen once. The specimen was peripheral blood or thyroid tissue (not recorded which). The receptors stem from an adult woman with Graves' disease, either hyperthyroidism or ophthalmopathy (not recorded which). Each CDR3 is given with its conserved first and last residue. The D gene is left open where the match is weak. Clone size is stated in some rows and not others, as once, few, many or a class when expanded.

CDR3 protein	CDR3 DNA	D gene	V gene	CDR3 length	clone size	J gene
CAWTAGTGSPLHF	TGTGCCTGGACAGCCGGGACGGGTTCACCCCTCCACTTT	.	TRBV30	13	few	TRBJ1-6
CSGPRGSMYEQFF	TGCAGCGGACCTAGGGGAAGTATGTATGAGCAGTTCTTC	.	TRBV29-1	13	few	TRBJ2-1
CASGGTGGRQPQHF	TGTGCCAGCGGCGGGACAGGGGGCCGTCAGCCCCAGCATTTT	TRBD1	TRBV7-2	14	.	TRBJ1-5
CASSANSYGYTF	TGCGCCAGCAGCGCAAACAGTTATGGCTACACCTTC	.	TRBV5-1	12	few	TRBJ1-2
CSVKSGTGNEAFF	TGCAGCGTCAAATCTGGGACAGGGAATGAAGCTTTCTTT	TRBD1	TRBV29-1	13	.	TRBJ1-1
CASSLAGGNTGELFF	TGTGCCAGCAGCTTGGCGGGGGGCAACACCGGGGAGCTGTTTTTT	.	TRBV5-8	15	many	TRBJ2-2
CSFPDSQETQYF	TGCAGTTTTCCCGACAGCCAAGAGACCCAGTACTTC	.	TRBV29-1	12	few	TRBJ2-5
CAISQKGEETQYF	TGTGCCATCAGCCAGAAAGGGGAGGAGACCCAGTACTTC	.	TRBV10-3	13	.	TRBJ2-5
CASFQASYGYTF	TGTGCCAGCTTCCAGGCCTCCTATGGCTACACCTTC	.	TRBV6-1	12	.	TRBJ1-2
CSAQPGQTNTEAFF	TGCAGTGCTCAGCCGGGACAGACGAACACTGAAGCTTTCTTT	TRBD1	TRBV20-1	14	few	TRBJ1-1
CASREEQGANVLTF	TGTGCCAGCAGGGAAGAACAGGGGGCCAACGTCCTGACTTTC	.	TRBV2	14	.	TRBJ2-6
CASSTPDGDGYTF	TGTGCCAGCAGCACACCGGACGGAGATGGCTACACCTTC	.	TRBV5-4	13	.	TRBJ1-2
CASSESSGTVYEQYF	TGCGCCAGCAGTGAGTCCTCTGGAACCGTCTACGAGCAGTACTTC	.	TRBV10-2	15	many	TRBJ2-7
CASSLVERLTDTQYF	TGTGCCAGCAGCTTGGTTGAGCGTCTCACAGATACGCAGTATTTT	.	TRBV5-6	15	few	TRBJ2-3
CASSTTSGTYEQYF	TGCGCCAGCAGCACGACTAGCGGGACCTACGAGCAGTACTTC	TRBD2	TRBV5-1	14	many	TRBJ2-7
CSLVGTDNYEQYF	TGCAGCTTGGTCGGGACCGACAACTACGAGCAGTACTTC	.	TRBV29-1	13	few	TRBJ2-7
CASSSPQLEAFF	TGTGCCAGTAGTTCCCCACAGCTTGAAGCTTTCTTT	.	TRBV19	12	.	TRBJ1-1
CASIARGLQGGELFF	TGTGCCAGCATAGCCAGGGGGCTTCAGGGCGGGGAGCTGTTTTTT	TRBD1	TRBV7-9	15	.	TRBJ2-2
CASSQDDISSYEQYF	TGTGCCAGCAGCCAAGATGACATAAGCTCCTACGAGCAGTACTTC	.	TRBV14	15	.	TRBJ2-7
CASRVDRETQYF	TGTGCCAGCAGGGTGGACAGAGAGACCCAGTACTTC	.	TRBV28	12	few	TRBJ2-5
CASSLVPAPSDTQYF	TGCGCCAGCAGCTTGGTTCCTGCTCCCTCAGATACGCAGTATTTT	.	TRBV5-1	15	many	TRBJ2-3
CASGVDGNYGYTF	TGTGCCAGCGGAGTGGACGGGAACTATGGCTACACCTTC	.	TRBV25-1	13	.	TRBJ1-2
CASSQASSGGGTLPFF	TGTGCCAGCAGCCAAGCATCTAGCGGAGGGGGGACCCTGCCGTTTTTT	.	TRBV3-1	16	few	TRBJ2-2
CASSQDYKRSYEQYF	TGCGCCAGCAGCCAAGACTATAAGAGATCCTACGAGCAGTACTTC	.	TRBV4-3	15	.	TRBJ2-7
CASSQISEQYF	TGTGCCAGCAGCCAGATCAGCGAGCAGTACTTC	.	TRBV7-2	11	.	TRBJ2-7
CASSPRQGF	TGCGCCAGCAGCCCGCGGCAGGGCTTT	.	TRBV7-9	9	.	TRBJ2-7
CSVFLPNTEAFF	TGCAGCGTTTTCCTACCTAACACTGAAGCTTTCTTT	.	TRBV29-1	12	few	TRBJ1-1
CASSLAGTGSSEQYF	TGTGCCAGCAGCTTAGCCGGGACAGGGTCGAGCGAGCAGTACTTC	TRBD1	TRBV7-6	15	.	TRBJ2-7
CASRIDTGQGVYEQYF	TGTGCCAGCAGGATCGATACGGGACAGGGGGTCTACGAGCAGTACTTC	TRBD1	TRBV5-5	16	.	TRBJ2-7
CASRKAGANVLTF	TGTGCCAGCAGGAAGGCTGGGGCCAACGTCCTGACTTTC	.	TRBV19	13	.	TRBJ2-6
CSAADKPNTGELFF	TGCAGCGCTGCTGACAAACCTAACACCGGGGAGCTGTTTTTT	.	TRBV29-1	14	few	TRBJ2-2
CASSPGRPTYEQYF	TGCGCCAGTTCACCGGGACGGCCTACCTACGAGCAGTACTTC	.	TRBV10-1	14	few	TRBJ2-7
CASSAGGTNYGYTF	TGTGCCAGCAGCGCGGGGGGAACTAACTATGGCTACACCTTC	.	TRBV7-9	14	.	TRBJ1-2
CASSQQMEIIYGYTF	TGTGCCAGCAGCCAACAAATGGAGATTATCTATGGCTACACCTTC	.	TRBV4-2	15	many	TRBJ1-2
CASSQIPGAEAFF	TGTGCCAGCAGCCAGATCCCAGGCGCTGAAGCTTTCTTT	.	TRBV7-9	13	.	TRBJ1-1
CATSRGTRSPGETQYF	TGTGCCACCAGCAGAGGAACTCGATCGCCAGGGGAGACCCAGTACTTC	.	TRBV15	16	many	TRBJ2-5
CASTLGYFVKGYGYTF	TGTGCCAGCACTCTGGGGTACTTCGTCAAGGGCTATGGCTACACCTTC	.	TRBV2	16	.	TRBJ1-2
CASTADTQYF	TGTGCCAGCACGGCAGATACGCAGTATTTT	.	TRBV7-9	10	.	TRBJ2-3
CATSDPTVGGETQYF	TGTGCCACCAGTGACCCAACCGTTGGGGGGGAGACCCAGTACTTC	.	TRBV24-1	15	.	TRBJ2-5
CSASQGRVGYGYTF	TGCAGTGCTAGCCAAGGCAGGGTGGGGTATGGCTACACCTTC	.	TRBV20-1	14	many	TRBJ1-2
CASSLAGGLTQPQHF	TGTGCCAGCAGCTTAGCAGGAGGGCTCACCCAGCCCCAGCATTTT	.	TRBV7-9	15	.	TRBJ1-5
CASWQQNSNQPQHF	TGTGCCAGCTGGCAGCAAAATAGCAATCAGCCCCAGCATTTT	.	TRBV19	14	.	TRBJ1-5